A selection of T cell receptor beta chains follows, all from one sample in a study of blood T cell repertoires in COVID-19. Only in-frame clones appear in the TCRdb table, and some are missing; sequencing was by immunoSEQ multiplex PCR. The sample carries fewer than 300,000 clones, roughly 85% recorded once. Sample: peripheral blood. Receptors originate from a woman aged 70-85 years with active or convalescent COVID-19. Each CDR3 is given with its conserved first and last residue. Each record gives: V gene, J gene, CDR3 protein.

v_call: TRBV19
j_call: TRBJ2-7
cdr3_aa: CASSIAAGGTGNYEQYF

v_call: TRBV27
j_call: TRBJ1-2
cdr3_aa: CASSQQGHDYGYTF

v_call: TRBV30
j_call: TRBJ1-6
cdr3_aa: CAWRENNSPLHF

v_call: TRBV10-3
j_call: TRBJ2-7
cdr3_aa: CAISSNRGEQYF

v_call: TRBV6-4
j_call: TRBJ1-4
cdr3_aa: CASSEGPGQLEKLFF

v_call: TRBV7-9
j_call: TRBJ2-1
cdr3_aa: CASSPRGDEQFF

v_call: TRBV7-2
j_call: TRBJ2-7
cdr3_aa: CASSTRQAPYEQYF

v_call: TRBV20-1
j_call: TRBJ1-2
cdr3_aa: CSANPGRGHTF

v_call: TRBV28
j_call: TRBJ2-4
cdr3_aa: CASSLGGSGQDLAKNIQYF

v_call: TRBV5-4
j_call: TRBJ1-2
cdr3_aa: CASSPEGGGGYGYTF

v_call: TRBV24-1
j_call: TRBJ1-5
cdr3_aa: CATSESRDFINSQPQHF

v_call: TRBV13
j_call: TRBJ1-6
cdr3_aa: CACRRGWDSPLHF